This T cell receptor (beta chain) is drawn from a study of blood T cell repertoires in COVID-19. For the study at large: Acute-phase and convalescent COVID-19 samples originated in the United States, Italy and Spain. Nucleic acid was either cDNA or gDNA, and it came from T cells, B-cell-depleted T cells, or PBMCs.

Trimming left V 6 bases short and J 3 bases short, with 14 bases between. The CDR3 contains 14 residues. Germline CDR1 is MNHEY and CDR2 is SVGAGI. As handled by the study authors: Counts of nucleated cells, estimated from reference gene primer amplification, were obtained. Libraries were prepared by immunoSEQ multiplex PCR; TCRdb keeps only in-frame clonotypes and omits some of them. The DNA was the basis for D and trimming; V, J and clone size are from that table. The table shows about 300,000 clones, with roughly 89% occurring only once. The chain carries TRBV6-5 and TRBJ1-1; D not resolved. Sequencing used peripheral blood. The clonotype comes from a man in his forties or fifties with acute or convalescent COVID-19. CDR3: CASSYTYSYTEAFF. CDR3 nucleotides: TGTGCCAGCAGCTACACCTACAGTTACACTGAAGCTTTCTTT.